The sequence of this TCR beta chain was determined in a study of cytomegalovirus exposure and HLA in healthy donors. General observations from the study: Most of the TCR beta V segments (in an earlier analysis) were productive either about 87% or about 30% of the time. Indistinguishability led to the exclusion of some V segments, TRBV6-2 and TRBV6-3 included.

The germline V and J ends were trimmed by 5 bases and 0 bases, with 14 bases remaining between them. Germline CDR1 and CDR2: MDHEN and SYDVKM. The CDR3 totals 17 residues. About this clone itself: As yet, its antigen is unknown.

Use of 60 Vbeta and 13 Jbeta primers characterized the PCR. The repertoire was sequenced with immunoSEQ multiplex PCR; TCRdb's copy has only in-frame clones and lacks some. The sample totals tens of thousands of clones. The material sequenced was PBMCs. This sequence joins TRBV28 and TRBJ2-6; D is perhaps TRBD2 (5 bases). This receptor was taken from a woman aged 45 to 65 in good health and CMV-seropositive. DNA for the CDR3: TGTGCCAGCAGTACTATGGGGAGTAGCTCTGGGGCCAACGTCCTGACTTTC. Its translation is CASSTMGSSSGANVLTF.